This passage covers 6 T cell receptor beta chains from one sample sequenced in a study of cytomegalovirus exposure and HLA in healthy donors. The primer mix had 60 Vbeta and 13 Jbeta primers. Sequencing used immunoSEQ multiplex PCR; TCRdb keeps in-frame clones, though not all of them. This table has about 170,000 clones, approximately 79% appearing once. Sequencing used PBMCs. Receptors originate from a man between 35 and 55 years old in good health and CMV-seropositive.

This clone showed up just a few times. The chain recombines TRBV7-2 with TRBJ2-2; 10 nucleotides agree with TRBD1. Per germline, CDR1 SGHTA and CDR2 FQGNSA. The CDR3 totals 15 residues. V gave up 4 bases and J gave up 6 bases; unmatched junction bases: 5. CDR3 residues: CASSWDRGFAGELFF. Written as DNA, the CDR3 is TGTGCCAGCAGCTGGGACAGGGGCTTCGCCGGGGAGCTGTTTTTT.

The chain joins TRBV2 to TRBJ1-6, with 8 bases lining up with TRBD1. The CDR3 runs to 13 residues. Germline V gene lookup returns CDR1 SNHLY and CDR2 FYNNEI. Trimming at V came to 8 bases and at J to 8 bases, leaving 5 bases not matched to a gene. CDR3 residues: CASGGQGYSPLHF. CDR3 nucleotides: TGTGCCAGCGGAGGACAGGGATATTCACCCCTCCACTTT.

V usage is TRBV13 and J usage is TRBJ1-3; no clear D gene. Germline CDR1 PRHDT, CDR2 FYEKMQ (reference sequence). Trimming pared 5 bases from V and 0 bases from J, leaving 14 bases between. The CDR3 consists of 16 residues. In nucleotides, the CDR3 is TGTGCCAGCAGCCCGAATCCCCTATTCTCTGGAAACACCATATATTTT. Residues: CASSPNPLFSGNTIYF.

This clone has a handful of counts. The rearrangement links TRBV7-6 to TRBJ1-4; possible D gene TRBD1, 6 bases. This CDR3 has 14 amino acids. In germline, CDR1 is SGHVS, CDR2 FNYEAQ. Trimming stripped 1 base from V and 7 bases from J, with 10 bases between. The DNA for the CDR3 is TGTGCCAGCAGCTTAGGAGGGGGACGTGAAAAACTGTTTTTT. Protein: CASSLGGGREKLFF.

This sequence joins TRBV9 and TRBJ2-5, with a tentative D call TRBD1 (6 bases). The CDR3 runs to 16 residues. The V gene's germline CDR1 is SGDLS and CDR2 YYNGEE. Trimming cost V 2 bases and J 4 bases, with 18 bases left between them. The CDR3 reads CASSVGPQGFRETQYF. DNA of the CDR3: TGTGCCAGCAGCGTGGGACCACAGGGATTTCGAGAGACCCAGTACTTC.

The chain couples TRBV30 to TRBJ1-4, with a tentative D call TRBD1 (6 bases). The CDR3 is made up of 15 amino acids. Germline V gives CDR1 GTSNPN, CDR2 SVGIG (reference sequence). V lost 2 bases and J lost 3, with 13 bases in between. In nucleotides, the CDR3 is TGTGCCTGGAGTATACCACAGGGTTCTAATGAAAAACTGTTTTTT. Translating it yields CAWSIPQGSNEKLFF.